The subject of this entry is one T cell receptor (beta chain). Its specificity is unknown. This CDR3 has 18 amino acids. CDR1 is SGHAT, CDR2 FQDESV, per germline (reference sequence). The junction had 15 bases not matched to a gene; V was cut back by 2 bases and J by 9 bases. The data belong to a study of post-analysis software for immune sequencing data. For the study at large: Clinical courses comprised relapsing-remitting, secondary progressive and progressive-relapsing multiple sclerosis.

Findings and caveats of the study: With F measure, samples from one preparation batch clustered together strongly. Patients had higher frequencies than controls of roughly five TRBV segments, including TRBV5-6, TRBV5-1 and TRBV20-1. Relative to controls, patients with multiple sclerosis showed significantly lower normalized Chao1 diversity.

Unique molecular identifiers tagged the TCR beta cDNA libraries. A few hundred thousand cDNA molecules came from about 1 to 10 million T cells. TCRdb ran MiXCR on the PCR reads and lists one entry per CDR3 protein. The sample carries about 770,000 distinct CDR3 sequences, more than 45% recorded once. The rearrangement uses TRBV11-1 and TRBJ2-1; the match to TRBD2 covers 11 bases. Sequenced input: blood. This TCR derives from a girl aged 10 to 17 with multiple sclerosis. The CDR3 region is CASSLTSGSWGIEAEQFF. CDR3 sequence (DNA): TGTGCCAGCAGCTTAACTAGCGGGAGTTGGGGAATCGAAGCTGAGCAGTTCTTC.